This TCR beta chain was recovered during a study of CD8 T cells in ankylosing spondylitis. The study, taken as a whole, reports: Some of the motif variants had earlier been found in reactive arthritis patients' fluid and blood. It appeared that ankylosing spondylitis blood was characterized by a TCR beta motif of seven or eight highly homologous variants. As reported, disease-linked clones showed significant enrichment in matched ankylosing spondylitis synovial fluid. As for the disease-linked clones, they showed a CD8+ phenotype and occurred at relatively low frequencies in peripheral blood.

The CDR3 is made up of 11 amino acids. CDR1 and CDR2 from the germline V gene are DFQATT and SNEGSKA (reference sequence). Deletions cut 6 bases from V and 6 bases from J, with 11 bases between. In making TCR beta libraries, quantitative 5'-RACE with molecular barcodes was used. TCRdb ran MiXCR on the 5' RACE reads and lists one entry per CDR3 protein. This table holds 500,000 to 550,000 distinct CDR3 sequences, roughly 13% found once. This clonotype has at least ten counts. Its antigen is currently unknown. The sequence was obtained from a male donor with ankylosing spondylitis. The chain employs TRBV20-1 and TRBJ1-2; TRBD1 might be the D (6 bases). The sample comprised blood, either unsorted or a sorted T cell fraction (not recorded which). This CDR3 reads CSATGRHGYTF. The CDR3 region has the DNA TGCAGTGCCACAGGGCGCCATGGCTACACCTTC.